The subject of this entry is one TCR beta chain. The antigen remains undetermined. This entry comes from a study of T cells in Graves' hyperthyroidism and ophthalmopathy. Findings of the study overall: Most thyroid clonotypes that were expanded above 0.001 also turned up in blood.

Per germline, CDR1 MNHEY and CDR2 SMNVEV (reference sequence). Trimming removed 8 bases from V and 0 bases from J, with 8 bases in between. This CDR3 contains 12 residues. There were TCR beta CDR3 regions amplified from RNA transcripts. The TCR CDR3 was amplified in a first-round RT-PCR using the HTBI primer set. TCRdb processed the multiplex PCR reads anew with MiXCR; each CDR3 protein has one entry. The table lists under 400,000 distinct CDR3 sequences, 15% to 20% of them singletons. Graves' hyperthyroidism was deemed stable absent ophthalmopathy progression within 18 months. Diagnosis of hyperthyroidism was new in patients aged 18 to 65, and its duration was under 2 months. Each diagnosis was grounded in clinical symptoms, serum thyroxine and TRAb, thyroid ultrasound, and orbital computed tomography.

Sequencing was performed on blood. The chain links TRBV27 to TRBJ2-7; D is unresolved. This clonotype was sampled from a woman in her fifties or sixties with Graves' hyperthyroidism. The CDR3 nucleotides are TGTGCCAGCCGATCCAACTCCTACGAGCAGTACTTC. This encodes CASRSNSYEQYF.